The rows below give T cell receptor beta chains drawn from one sample of a study of regulatory T cells in long-lasting Graves disease. TCRdb ran MiXCR on the multiplex PCR reads and lists one entry per CDR3 protein. The data show 320,000 or so distinct CDR3 sequences, 15% to 20% seen once. The sequencing used peripheral blood mononuclear cells (PBMCs), collected at new diagnosis, from a patient treated with antithyroid drugs. These receptors originate from a female donor with Graves disease. CDR3s include the opening cysteine and the closing phenylalanine or tryptophan. Some rows have no size entry. The others give once, few or many, or a class for an expanded clone.

clone size	J gene	V gene	CDR3 protein
many	TRBJ2-2	TRBV7-9	CASSRDRLAGELFF
many	TRBJ1-6	TRBV10-3	CAISATGENSPLHF
many	TRBJ2-7	TRBV6-5	CASSYRASSYEQYF
many	TRBJ1-5	TRBV30	CAWSAGYDQPQHF
many	TRBJ1-1	TRBV10-2	CASSGWNTEAFF
many	TRBJ1-4	TRBV2	CASSKDRQSNEKLFF
many	TRBJ2-7	TRBV7-9	CASSPAGAGYEQYF
many	TRBJ2-3	TRBV28	CASIEGRTDTQYF
many	TRBJ1-5	TRBV10-3	CASRESDQPQHF
once	TRBJ2-3	TRBV7-2	CASSESGVTDTQYF
many	TRBJ2-7	TRBV19	CASKSGQGGPDEQYF
NA	TRBJ2-2	TRBV30	CAWTLPFSGKNTGELFF
few	TRBJ2-2	TRBV5-6	CASSLELEELFF
many	TRBJ2-7	TRBV7-8	CASSATSAGGVDEQYF
many	TRBJ2-1	TRBV4-1	CASSQARSSYNEQFF
many	TRBJ1-1	TRBV12-3/TRBV12-4	CASSSLPSTGDTEAFF
NA	TRBJ2-5	TRBV5-6	CASSLVDRGETQYF
many	TRBJ2-1	TRBV11-3	CASSFWTGETINEQFF
many	TRBJ1-2	TRBV28	CASSSSQGDRPYGYTF
many	TRBJ1-1	TRBV12-3/TRBV12-4	CASSLPGRTEAFF
many	TRBJ2-1	TRBV10-1	CASTPGTGLDEQFF
many	TRBJ2-5	TRBV11-2	CASTLGHRETQYF
many	TRBJ1-1	TRBV11-2	CASSHMGVNTEAFF
NA	TRBJ1-1	TRBV2	CASGHQGVNTEAFF
many	TRBJ2-3	TRBV20-1	CSAPRVAGDRTDTQYF